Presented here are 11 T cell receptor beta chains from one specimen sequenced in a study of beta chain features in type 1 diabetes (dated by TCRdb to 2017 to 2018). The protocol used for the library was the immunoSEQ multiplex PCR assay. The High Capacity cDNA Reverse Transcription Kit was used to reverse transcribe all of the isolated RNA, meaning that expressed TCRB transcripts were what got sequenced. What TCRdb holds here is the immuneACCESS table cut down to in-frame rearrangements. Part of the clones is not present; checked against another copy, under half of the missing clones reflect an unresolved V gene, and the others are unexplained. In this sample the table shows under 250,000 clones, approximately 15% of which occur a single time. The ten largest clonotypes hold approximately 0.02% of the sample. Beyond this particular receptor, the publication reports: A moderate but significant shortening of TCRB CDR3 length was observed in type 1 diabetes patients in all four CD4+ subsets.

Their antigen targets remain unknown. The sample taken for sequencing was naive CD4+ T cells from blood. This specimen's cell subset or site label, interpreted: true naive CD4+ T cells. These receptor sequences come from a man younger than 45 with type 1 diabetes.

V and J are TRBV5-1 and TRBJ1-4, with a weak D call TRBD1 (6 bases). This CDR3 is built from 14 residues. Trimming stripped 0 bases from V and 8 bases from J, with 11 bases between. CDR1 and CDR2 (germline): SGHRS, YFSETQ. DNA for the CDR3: TGCGCCAGCAGCTTGGACAGGGCAGGGGAAAAACTGTTTTTT. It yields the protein CASSLDRAGEKLFF. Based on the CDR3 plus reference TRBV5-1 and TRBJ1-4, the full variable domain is KAGVTQTPRYLIKTRGQQVTLSCSPISGHRSVSWYQQTPGQGLQFLFEYFSETQRNKGNFPGRFSGRQFSNSRSEMNVSTLELGDSALYLCASSLDRAGEKLFFGSGTQLSVL.

This chain's CDR3 is CASSRDRGTEAFF. The CDR3 DNA reads as TGTGCCAGCAGCCGCGACAGGGGCACTGAAGCTTTCTTT. The chain joins TRBV7-9 to TRBJ1-1, with TRBD1 matching over 8 bases. V was pared by 5 bases and J by 4 bases, with 3 bases of the junction left unmatched. The CDR3 has 13 amino acids. CDR1 and CDR2 from the germline V gene are SEHNR and FQNEAQ (reference sequence).

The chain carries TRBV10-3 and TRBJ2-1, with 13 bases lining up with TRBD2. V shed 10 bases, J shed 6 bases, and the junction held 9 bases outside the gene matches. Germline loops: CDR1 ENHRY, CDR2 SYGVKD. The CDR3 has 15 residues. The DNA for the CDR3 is TGTGCCACGAACGTACTAGCGGGAGGGTTCAATGAGCAGTTCTTC. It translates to CATNVLAGGFNEQFF.

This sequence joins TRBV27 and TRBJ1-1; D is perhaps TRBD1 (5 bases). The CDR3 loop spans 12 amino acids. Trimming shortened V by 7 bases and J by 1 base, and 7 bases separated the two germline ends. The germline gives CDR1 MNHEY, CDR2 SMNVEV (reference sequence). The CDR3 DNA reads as TGTGCCAGCATCCAGGGGAACACTGAAGCTTTCTTT. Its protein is CASIQGNTEAFF.

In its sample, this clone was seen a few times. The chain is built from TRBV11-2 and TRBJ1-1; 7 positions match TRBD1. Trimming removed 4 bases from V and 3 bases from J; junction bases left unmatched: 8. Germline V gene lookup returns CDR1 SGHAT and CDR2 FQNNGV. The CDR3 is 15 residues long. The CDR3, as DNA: TGTGCCAGCAGCTACAACCGGGACAGATACACTGAAGCTTTCTTT. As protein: CASSYNRDRYTEAFF.

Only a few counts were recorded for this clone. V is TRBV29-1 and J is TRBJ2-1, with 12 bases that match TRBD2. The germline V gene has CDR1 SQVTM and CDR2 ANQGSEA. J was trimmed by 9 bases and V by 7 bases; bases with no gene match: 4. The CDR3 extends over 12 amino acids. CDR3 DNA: TGCAGCGCTGGACTAGCGGGATCTGAGCAGTTCTTC. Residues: CSAGLAGSEQFF.

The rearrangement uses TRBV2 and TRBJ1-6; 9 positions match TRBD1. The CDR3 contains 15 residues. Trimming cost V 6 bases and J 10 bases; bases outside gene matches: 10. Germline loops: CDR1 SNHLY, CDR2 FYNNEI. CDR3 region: CASRATGTGFSPLHF. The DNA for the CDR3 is TGTGCCAGCAGAGCAACCGGGACAGGGTTCTCACCCCTCCACTTT.

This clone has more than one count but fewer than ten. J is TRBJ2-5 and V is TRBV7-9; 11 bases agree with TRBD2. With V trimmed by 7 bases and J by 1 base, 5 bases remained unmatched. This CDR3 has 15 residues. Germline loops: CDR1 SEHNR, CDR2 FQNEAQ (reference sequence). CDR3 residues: CASTITSGGQETQYF. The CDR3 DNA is TGTGCCAGCACCATCACTAGCGGGGGCCAAGAGACCCAGTACTTC. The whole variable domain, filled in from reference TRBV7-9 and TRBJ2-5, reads DTGVSQNPRHKITKRGQNVTFRCDPISEHNRLYWYRQTLGQGPEFLTYFQNEAQLEKSRLLSDRFSAERPKGSFSTLEIQRTEQGDSAMYLCASTITSGGQETQYFGPGTRLLVL.

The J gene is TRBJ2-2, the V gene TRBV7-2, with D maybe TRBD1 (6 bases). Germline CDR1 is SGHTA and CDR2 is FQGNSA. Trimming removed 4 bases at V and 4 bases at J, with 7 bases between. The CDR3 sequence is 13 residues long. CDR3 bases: TGTGCCAGCAGCTGGGGGCCCACCGGGGAGCTGTTTTTT. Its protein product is CASSWGPTGELFF.

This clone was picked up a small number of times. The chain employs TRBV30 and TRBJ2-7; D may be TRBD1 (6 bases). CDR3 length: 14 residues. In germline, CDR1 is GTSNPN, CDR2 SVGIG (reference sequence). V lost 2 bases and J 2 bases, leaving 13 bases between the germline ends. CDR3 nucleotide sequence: TGTGCCTGGAGTTCACGAGGGGGAGCCTACGAGCAGTACTTC. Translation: CAWSSRGGAYEQYF.

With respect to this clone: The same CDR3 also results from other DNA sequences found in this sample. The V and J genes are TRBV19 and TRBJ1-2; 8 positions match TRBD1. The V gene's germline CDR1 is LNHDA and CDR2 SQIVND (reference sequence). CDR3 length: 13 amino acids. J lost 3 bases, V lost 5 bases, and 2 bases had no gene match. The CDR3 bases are TGTGCCAGTAGTGCGACAGGGGACTATGGCTACACCTTC. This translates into CASSATGDYGYTF.